The clone carrying this T cell receptor (beta chain) was seen a few times. Sequence at one end of the junction differs from germline and may be a read error. This entry belongs to a study of CD8 T cells in ankylosing spondylitis. Looked up from germline, CDR1 is DFQATT and CDR2 is SNEGSKA (reference sequence). The CDR3 extends over 15 amino acids. Via MiXCR, TCRdb re-called the 5' RACE reads, giving one row per CDR3 protein. Among about 230,000 distinct CDR3 sequences listed, around 8% were seen once. Sequencing used blood, either unsorted or a sorted T cell fraction (not recorded which). The TCR comes from a female donor with ankylosing spondylitis or in good health (not recorded which). The rearrangement uses TRBV20-1 and TRBJ1-5, with D possibly TRBD1 on 5 matching bases. For the CDR3, the DNA is TGCTGTGCTGCTGATACCGGGACCTCGGGGCAGCCCCAGCATTTT. Translating it yields CCAADTGTSGQPQHF.